The clone carrying this T cell receptor beta chain was observed a handful of times. The data were taken from a study of T-cell memory formation after mild COVID-19. TCRdb ran MiXCR on the 5' RACE reads and lists one entry per CDR3 protein. There are 550,000 to 600,000 distinct CDR3 sequences in the sample; 17% occur only once, and just over 8% lies in the top ten. This CDR3 has 17 amino acids. Germline V gene lookup returns CDR1 SEHNR and CDR2 FQNEAQ (reference sequence). J lost 4 bases, V lost 4 bases, and 12 bases had no gene match. Sequenced input: PBMCs or a T cell subset sorted from them (not recorded which). This clonotype originated in an adult woman who had mild COVID-19 (a few samples of this study predate the infection). Cell type and time point are not known. The chain is built from TRBV7-9 and TRBJ1-5, with 8 positions matching TRBD1. CDR3 loop: CASSSANRGTTNQPQHF. CDR3 in DNA: TGTGCCAGCAGCTCCGCAAACAGGGGGACGACGAATCAGCCCCAGCATTTT.